The 30 T cell receptor beta chains presented below share a single source sample, sequenced in a study of tumor and adjacent non-tumor tissue in lung cancer. No cell sorting was done before RNA was extracted from the tissue. The library came from three nested PCR rounds adapted from ARM-PCR protocols. TCRdb reanalysed the multiplex PCR reads using MiXCR and keeps one entry per CDR3 protein. The data show roughly 120,000 distinct CDR3 sequences, approximately 84% seen once. Input material: lung tumor tissue. The receptors shown here come from a man between 65 and 80 years old with non-small cell lung cancer.

About this clonotype itself: It is likely a read error, because the conserved phenylalanine at the end of the CDR3 is missing. The chain joins TRBV6-5 to TRBJ2-1, with 10 positions matching TRBD2. Germline V gene sequence: CDR1 MNHEY, CDR2 SVGAGI. V gave up 6 bases and J gave up 11 bases; unmatched junction bases: 4. CDR3 size: 12 residues. CDR3 in DNA: TGTGCCAGCAGACGTACTAGCGGGAAGCAGTTCTTG. Encoded protein: CASRRTSGKQFL.

The chain carries TRBV11-2 and TRBJ2-7; TRBD1 aligns across 9 bases. J was trimmed by 13 bases and V by 6 bases; bases with no gene match: 19. The CDR3 covers 15 residues. CDR1 and CDR2 from the germline V gene are SGHAT and FQNNGV. DNA for the CDR3: TGTGCCAGCAGTCCCGGGACAGGGCCCTCCTACGATCACTACTTC. Translation gives CASSPGTGPSYDHYF.

CDR3 coding DNA: TGCACCAGCAGCCAACCGAAAACAGCAAGCTCCTACAATGATCAGTTCTTC. It is translated as CTSSQPKTASSYNDQFF. The rearrangement links TRBV1 to TRBJ2-1. TRBV1 is marked as a pseudogene. The CDR3 spans 17 residues.

The chain joins TRBV29-1 to TRBJ2-2; the D gene is possibly TRBD2 (6 bases). This CDR3 comprises 14 residues. CDR1 is SQVTM, CDR2 ANQGSEA, per germline. Written as DNA, the CDR3 is TGCGGCGCTGACGTGGCGGAGGGCACCGGGGAGCTGTTTTTT. This encodes CGADVAEGTGELFF.

A word on this clonotype: The final CDR3 position lacks the conserved phenylalanine or tryptophan, pointing to a likely read error. This chain connects TRBV11-1 to TRBJ2-7, with 7 bases aligning to TRBD1. The ends lost 8 bases at V and 8 bases at J; junction bases unmatched: 15. CDR3 length: 14 amino acids. Germline values: CDR1 SGHAT, CDR2 FQDESV (reference sequence). CDR3 nucleotide sequence: TGTGCCAGCCAATCTCCGGGACAGAGTTACAAGCAGTACTTA. Its protein is CASQSPGQSYKQYL.

This clonotype was seen a handful of times. This chain links TRBV11-3 with TRBJ2-3; tentative D call: TRBD2 (5 bases). This CDR3 is 15 amino acids long. Germline V gene data show CDR1 as SGHNT and CDR2 as YENEEA. The DNA for the CDR3 is TGTGTCAATACCCGTCGGGAAGTAAGCACAGATACGCAGTATTTT. It codes for CVNTRREVSTDTQYF.

This clonotype was observed a single time. One junction end does not reproduce the germline sequence, and a read error may be involved. This chain connects TRBV5-5 to TRBJ2-1, with a weak D call TRBD1 (6 bases). This CDR3 spans 17 amino acids. Germline CDR1 SGHKS, CDR2 YYEKEE (reference sequence). The CDR3 is CASSLALGASSYNKQFF. As DNA, the CDR3 is TGTGCCAGTAGCTTGGCCTTGGGGGCTAGCTCCTACAATAAGCAGTTCTTC.

In regard to this clonotype: A clone one base away is much larger, so this may be a read error. This chain links TRBV28 with TRBJ1-2; D remains unclear. Germline assignment: CDR1 MDHEN and CDR2 SYDVKM. The CDR3 totals 12 residues. V lost 1 base to trimming and J lost 6 bases, with 6 bases between them. CDR3 nucleotide sequence: TGTGCCAGCAGTTTATTGGGTCATGGCTACACCTTC. This codes for CASSLLGHGYTF.

About this clonotype itself: Germline and junction disagree at one end, which may indicate a read error. This chain joins TRBV7-8 and TRBJ1-4; no firm D call. Germline V lookup: CDR1 SGHVS, CDR2 FQNEAQ. The CDR3 is 17 residues long. CDR3 loop: CVSSLGWQTATNEKLFF. The DNA of the CDR3 is TGTGTCAGCAGCTTGGGTTGGCAAACTGCAACTAATGAAAAACTGTTTTTT.

The rearrangement uses TRBV12-3 or TRBV12-4 and TRBJ2-1; unclear D gene. The ends were cut back, 4 bases at V and 9 bases at J, with 7 bases in the middle. This CDR3 has 11 residues. The CDR3 DNA follows: TGTGCCAGCAGTTCTGGTATTGAGCAGTTCTTC. It encodes CASSSGIEQFF.

With regard to this clonotype: Germline and junction disagree at one end, which may indicate a read error. The genes are TRBV6-5 and TRBJ2-7, with a tentative D call TRBD2 (6 bases). This CDR3 contains 16 residues. Germline CDR1 and CDR2: MNHEY and SVGAGI. This CDR3 is CVSTFRGSWGNYEQYF. Written as DNA, the CDR3 is TGTGTCAGCACTTTCCGGGGGTCCTGGGGCAATTACGAGCAGTACTTC.

Comment on this clonotype: The junction and the germline gene differ at one end; a read error may be behind it. V usage is TRBV5-1 and J usage is TRBJ2-5; TRBD2 might be the D (6 bases). Germline V gives CDR1 SGHRS, CDR2 YFSETQ. CDR3 size: 17 residues. CDR3 coding DNA: TGCGCCAGCAGCTTGGGGCTACCGGGGAGGTGGCAAGAGACCCTGTACTTC. Protein sequence: CASSLGLPGRWQETLYF.

With regard to this clonotype: Its ends do not fully match the called genes, so a read error is possible. The V call is TRBV4-3, the J call TRBJ2-1; 8 nucleotides agree with TRBD2. CDR3 length: 17 amino acids. CDR1 is LGHNA, CDR2 YSLEER, per germline. The CDR3 spells CASIRDPAGAEYNEQFF. The CDR3 coding sequence is TGCGCTAGCATCCGAGACCCAGCGGGAGCTGAATACAATGAGCAGTTCTTC.

This clonotype has only one observation. A much larger clone differs from this one at a single base, so this may be a read error. This sequence joins TRBV29-1 and TRBJ1-1, with D unresolved. CDR1 is SQVTM, CDR2 ANQGSEA, per germline. There are 13 residues in the CDR3. Trimming cost V 2 bases and J 0 bases, with 7 bases left between them. CDR3 nucleotide sequence: TGCAGCGTTGAAATGGGTATGAACACTGAAGCTTTCTTT. Translation: CSVEMGMNTEAFF.

The chain is built from TRBV6-5 and TRBJ1-4; unclear D gene. The V gene's germline CDR1 is MNHEY and CDR2 SVGAGI. This CDR3 is built from 12 residues. The CDR3 protein is CISRPTVGELFF. The CDR3 DNA sequence: TGTATCAGCAGGCCAACTGTTGGTGAACTGTTTTTT.

Worth noting for this clonotype: Since the CDR3 does not end with the conserved phenylalanine or tryptophan, this likely comes from a read error. The gene calls are TRBV7-9 and TRBJ1-1; D ambiguous. This CDR3 has 13 amino acids. Germline V lookup: CDR1 SEHNR, CDR2 FQNEAQ (reference sequence). In nucleotides, the CDR3 is TGTGCCAGCAGCTCCGGATACAACATTGAAGCTTTCCTT. The encoded protein is CASSSGYNIEAFL.

V and J are TRBV6-1 and TRBJ1-1; 7 positions agree with TRBD1. V trimming: 6 bases; J trimming: 7 bases; junction bases outside the gene matches: 14. Germline V lookup: CDR1 MNHNS, CDR2 SASEGT. This CDR3 is 15 amino acids long. CDR3 residues: CASRPRPGGVGEAFF. In DNA, the CDR3 is TGTGCCAGCAGACCACGCCCAGGGGGAGTAGGTGAAGCTTTCTTT.

This clonotype is classed as medium-sized. This rearrangement joins TRBV29-1 to TRBJ2-3, with 8 nucleotides matching TRBD1. With 8 bases clipped from V and 6 bases from J, the junction kept 7 bases outside the gene matches. The CDR3 covers 12 residues. Germline-derived CDR1 and CDR2 are SQVTM and ANQGSEA. The DNA of the CDR3 is TGCAGCACCAGGGGGCCTTTGGATACGCAGTATTTT. It specifies CSTRGPLDTQYF.

V gene TRBV10-2 combines with J gene TRBJ2-1, with D perhaps being TRBD1 or TRBD2 (5 bases each). Per the germline V gene, CDR1 is WSHSY and CDR2 is SAAADI. The CDR3 is 15 amino acids. V lost 7 bases and J 10 bases, leaving 23 bases between the germline ends. The CDR3 DNA reads as TGCGCCAGCATGCCCCCGGGACCCTCCTCTCAGGAGCAGTTCTTC. Translated: CASMPPGPSSQEQFF.

The rearrangement links TRBV14 to TRBJ2-2; 8 bases match TRBD2. CDR1 and CDR2 from the germline V gene are SGHDN and FVKESK. There are 16 residues in the CDR3. The V segment lost 6 bases and the J segment 0 bases; nucleotides outside the gene matches: 6. The CDR3 nucleotides are TGTGCCAGCAGGCAAACTAGCGGATCGAACACCGGGGAGCTGTTTTTT. Amino acids: CASRQTSGSNTGELFF.

Turning to this clonotype: Mismatch with germline at one junction end may stem from a read error. This chain joins TRBV6-5 and TRBJ1-1; 7 bases match TRBD1. CDR1 is MNHEY, CDR2 SVGAGI, per germline. CDR3 length: 15 amino acids. CDR3 residues: CASSSSDRLNTEAFF. CDR3 DNA sequence: TGTGCTAGCAGCTCGTCGGACAGGCTTAACACTGAAGCTTTCTTT.

This clonotype was seen once. The chain combines TRBV10-3 with TRBJ1-6; D gene uncertain. There are 15 residues in the CDR3. CDR1 is ENHRY and CDR2 is SYGVKD in the germline V gene. Between the trimmed V and J ends, which lost 7 bases and 7 bases, there was a span of 17 bases. This CDR3 is CAINERASGNSPLHF. CDR3 sequence (DNA): TGTGCCATCAATGAAAGGGCCTCGGGGAATTCACCCCTCCACTTT.

The sample holds one count of this clonotype. A read error may account for a junction end that differs from germline. The rearrangement uses TRBV6-1 and TRBJ2-5; D gene uncertain. CDR3 length: 17 amino acids. In germline, CDR1 is MNHNS, CDR2 SASEGT. CDR3 protein: CDSSNQGRDLGSETQYF. The CDR3 coding sequence is TGTGACAGCAGTAACCAAGGAAGGGATCTGGGGTCAGAGACCCAGTACTTC.

Note on this clonotype: Compared with germline, one end of the junction differs, possibly owing to a read error. The V and J genes are TRBV12-3 or TRBV12-4 and TRBJ2-5, with D unresolved. The CDR3 has 12 amino acids. The CDR3 is CASSTDLRTQYF. CDR3 sequence (DNA): TGTGCCAGTAGCACGGATTTAAGGACCCAATACTTC.

Concerning this clonotype itself: A single base separates this from a much larger clone, so it may be a read error. This chain connects TRBV29-1 to TRBJ1-3, with no clear D. Germline CDR1 SQVTM, CDR2 ANQGSEA. The CDR3 is made up of 13 amino acids. V lost 7 bases to trimming and J lost 4 bases, with 14 bases between them. The chain's CDR3 is CSASIEWGNTIYF. The CDR3 DNA reads TGCAGCGCTTCTATAGAATGGGGAAACACCATATATTTT.

In its sample, this clonotype was seen many times. A read error may explain this, as a much larger clone is one base away. The gene calls are TRBV29-1 and TRBJ1-1; D is undetermined. V lost 4 bases to trimming and J lost 7 bases, with 13 bases between them. The CDR3 has 12 residues. Per germline, CDR1 SQVTM and CDR2 ANQGSEA. The CDR3 reads CSVGRGDIEAFF. The CDR3, as DNA: TGCAGCGTTGGTCGCGGCGACATTGAAGCTTTCTTT.

The chain has TRBV5-5 and TRBJ2-2; D perhaps matches TRBD2 (5 bases). The CDR3 sequence is 17 residues long. The germline gives CDR1 SGHKS, CDR2 YYEKEE (reference sequence). V gave up 0 bases and J gave up 8 bases, with 20 bases separating them. The CDR3 region is CASSLVGSRRSTGELFF. In nucleotides, the CDR3 is TGTGCCAGCAGCTTGGTTGGTAGCAGGAGGAGCACAGGGGAGCTGTTTTTT.

In the case of this clonotype: This may be a read error: a much more frequent sequence differs by one nucleotide. V usage is TRBV28 and J usage is TRBJ1-4; D gene unclear. Per the germline V gene, CDR1 is MDHEN and CDR2 is SYDVKM. This CDR3 contains 11 residues. CDR3 nucleotide sequence: TGTCCCAGCAGTTTTAGTGAAAAACTGTTTTTT. Protein sequence: CPSSFSEKLFF.

Concerning this clonotype: The missing conserved phenylalanine or tryptophan at the end of this CDR3 makes a read error likely. The DNA is omitted, as the CDR3 cannot be located on it reliably, and the CDR3 follows TCRdb's listing. CDR3 sequence reads: CASSLVQYNEELL. The chain is built from TRBV11-3 and TRBJ2-1. The CDR3 comprises 13 residues, both ends counted. CDR1 is SGHNT and CDR2 is YENEEA in the germline V gene.

Notes on this clonotype: An end of the junction does not agree with germline; a read error may underlie this. The V gene is TRBV10-2, the J gene TRBJ2-2; 8 positions match TRBD2. Germline CDR1 and CDR2: WSHSY and SAAADI. The CDR3 sequence is 16 residues long. The CDR3 reads CASRPDGGGNTGGLFF. The CDR3 bases are TGCGCCAGTAGACCAGACGGGGGGGGTAACACCGGGGGGCTGTTTTTT.